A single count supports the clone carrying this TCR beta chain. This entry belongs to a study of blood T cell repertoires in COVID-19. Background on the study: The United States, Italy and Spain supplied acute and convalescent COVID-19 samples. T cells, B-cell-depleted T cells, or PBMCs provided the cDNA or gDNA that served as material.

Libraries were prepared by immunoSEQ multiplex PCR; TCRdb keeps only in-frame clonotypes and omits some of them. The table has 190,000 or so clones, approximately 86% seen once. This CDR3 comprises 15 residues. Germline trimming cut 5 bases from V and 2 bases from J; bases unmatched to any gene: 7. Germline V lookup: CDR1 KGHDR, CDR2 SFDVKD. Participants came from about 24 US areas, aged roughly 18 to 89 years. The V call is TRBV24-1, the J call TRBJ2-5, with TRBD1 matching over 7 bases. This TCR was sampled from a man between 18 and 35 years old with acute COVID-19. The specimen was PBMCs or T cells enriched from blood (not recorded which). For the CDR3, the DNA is TGTGCCACCAGTGGGGGCAGGGGGTTTCAAGAGACCCAGTACTTC. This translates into CATSGGRGFQETQYF.